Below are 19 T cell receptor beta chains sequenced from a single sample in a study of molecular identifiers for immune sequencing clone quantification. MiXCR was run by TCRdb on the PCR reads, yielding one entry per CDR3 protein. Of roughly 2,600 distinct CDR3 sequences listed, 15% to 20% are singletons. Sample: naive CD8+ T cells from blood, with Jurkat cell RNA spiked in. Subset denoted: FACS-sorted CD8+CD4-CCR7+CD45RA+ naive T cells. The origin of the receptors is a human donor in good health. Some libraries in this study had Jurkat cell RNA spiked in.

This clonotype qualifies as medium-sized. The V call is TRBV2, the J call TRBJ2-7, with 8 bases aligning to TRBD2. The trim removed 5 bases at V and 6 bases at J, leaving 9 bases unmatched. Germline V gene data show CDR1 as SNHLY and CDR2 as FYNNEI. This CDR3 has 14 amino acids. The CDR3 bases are TGTGCCAGCAGTAATTCGGGACTAGTTAGCGAGCAGTACTTC. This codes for CASSNSGLVSEQYF. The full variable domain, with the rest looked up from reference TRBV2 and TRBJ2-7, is EPEVTQTPSHQVTQMGQEVILRCVPISNHLYFYWYRQILGQKVEFLVSFYNNEISEKSEIFDDQFSVERPDGSNFTLKIRSTKLEDSAMYFCASSNSGLVSEQYFGPGTRLTVT.

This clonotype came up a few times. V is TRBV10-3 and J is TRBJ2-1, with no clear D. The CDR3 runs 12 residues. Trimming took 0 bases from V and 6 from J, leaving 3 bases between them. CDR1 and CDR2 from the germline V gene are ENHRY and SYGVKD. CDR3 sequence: CAISESSNEQFF. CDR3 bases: TGTGCCATCAGTGAGTCTTCCAATGAGCAGTTCTTC.

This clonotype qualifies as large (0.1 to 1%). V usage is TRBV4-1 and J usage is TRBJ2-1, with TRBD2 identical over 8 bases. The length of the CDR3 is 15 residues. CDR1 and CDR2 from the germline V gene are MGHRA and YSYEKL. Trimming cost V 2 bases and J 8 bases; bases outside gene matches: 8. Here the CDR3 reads CASSQMGGLGDEQFF. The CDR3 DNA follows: TGCGCCAGCAGCCAAATGGGGGGACTAGGTGATGAGCAGTTCTTC.

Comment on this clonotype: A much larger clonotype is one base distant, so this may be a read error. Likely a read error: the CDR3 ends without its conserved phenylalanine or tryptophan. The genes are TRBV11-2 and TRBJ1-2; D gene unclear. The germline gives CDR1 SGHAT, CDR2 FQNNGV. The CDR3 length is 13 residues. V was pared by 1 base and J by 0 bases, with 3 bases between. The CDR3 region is CASSLGANYGYTS. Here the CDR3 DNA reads TGTGCCAGCAGCTTAGGGGCTAACTATGGCTACACCTCC.

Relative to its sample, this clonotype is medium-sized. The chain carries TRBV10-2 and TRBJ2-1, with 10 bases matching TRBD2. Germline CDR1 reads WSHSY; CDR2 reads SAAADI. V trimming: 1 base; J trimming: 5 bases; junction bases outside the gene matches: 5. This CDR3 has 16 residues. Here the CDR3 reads CASSEYWTSGNNEQFF. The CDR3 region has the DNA TGCGCCAGCAGTGAGTATTGGACTAGCGGAAACAATGAGCAGTTCTTC.

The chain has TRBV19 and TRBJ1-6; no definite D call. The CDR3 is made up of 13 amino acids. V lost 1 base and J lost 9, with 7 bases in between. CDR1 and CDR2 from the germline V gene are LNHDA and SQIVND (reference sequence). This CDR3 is CASSIVSSSPLHF. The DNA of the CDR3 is TGTGCCAGTAGTATAGTCAGCAGTTCACCCCTCCACTTT.

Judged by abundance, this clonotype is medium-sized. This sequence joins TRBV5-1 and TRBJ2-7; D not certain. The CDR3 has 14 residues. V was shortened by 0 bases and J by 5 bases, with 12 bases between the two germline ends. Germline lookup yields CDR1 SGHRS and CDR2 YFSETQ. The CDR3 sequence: CASSLDSSPHEQYF. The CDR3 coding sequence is TGCGCCAGCAGCTTGGACAGTAGCCCCCACGAGCAGTACTTC. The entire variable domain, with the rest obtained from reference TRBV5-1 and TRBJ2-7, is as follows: KAGVTQTPRYLIKTRGQQVTLSCSPISGHRSVSWYQQTPGQGLQFLFEYFSETQRNKGNFPGRFSGRQFSNSRSEMNVSTLELGDSALYLCASSLDSSPHEQYFGPGTRLTVT.

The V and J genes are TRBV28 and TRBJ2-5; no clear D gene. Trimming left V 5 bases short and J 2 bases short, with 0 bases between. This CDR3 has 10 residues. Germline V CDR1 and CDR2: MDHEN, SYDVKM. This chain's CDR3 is CASSQETQYF. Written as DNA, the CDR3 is TGTGCCAGCAGTCAAGAGACCCAGTACTTC.

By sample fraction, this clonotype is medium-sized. The CDR3 is CASSVEGPGEVYEQYF. Here the CDR3 DNA reads TGTGCCAGCAGCGTAGAGGGTCCGGGAGAGGTCTACGAGCAGTACTTC. The chain carries TRBV7-2 and TRBJ2-7, with D perhaps matching TRBD2 (6 bases). Germline values: CDR1 SGHTA, CDR2 FQGNSA. The V and J ends lost 5 bases and 3 bases respectively, with 20 bases between them. This CDR3 spans 16 amino acids. Together with reference TRBV7-2 and TRBJ2-7, the CDR3 gives the full variable domain: GAGVSQSPSNKVTEKGKDVELRCDPISGHTALYWYRQSLGQGLEFLIYFQGNSAPDKSGLPSDRFSAERTGGSVSTLTIQRTQQEDSAVYLCASSVEGPGEVYEQYFGPGTRLTVT.

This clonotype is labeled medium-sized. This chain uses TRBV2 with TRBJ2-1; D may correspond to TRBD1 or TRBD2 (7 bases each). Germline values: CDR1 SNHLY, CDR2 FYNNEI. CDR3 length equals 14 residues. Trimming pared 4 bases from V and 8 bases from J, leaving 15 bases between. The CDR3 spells CASSAPGGGDEQFF. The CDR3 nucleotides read TGTGCCAGCAGTGCCCCAGGGGGGGGGGATGAGCAGTTCTTC.

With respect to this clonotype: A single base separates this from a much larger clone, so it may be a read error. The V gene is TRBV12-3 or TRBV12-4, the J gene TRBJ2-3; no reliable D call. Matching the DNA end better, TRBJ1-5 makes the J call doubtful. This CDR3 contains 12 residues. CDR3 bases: TGTGCCAGCACCCCCGGGGAAGATACGCAGCATTTT. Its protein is CASTPGEDTQHF.

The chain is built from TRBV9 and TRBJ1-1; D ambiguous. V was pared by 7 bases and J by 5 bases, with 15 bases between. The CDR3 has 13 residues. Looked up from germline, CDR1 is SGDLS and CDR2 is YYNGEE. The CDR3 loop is CASGYGFRTEAFF. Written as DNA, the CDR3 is TGTGCCAGCGGTTACGGTTTTCGGACTGAAGCTTTCTTT.

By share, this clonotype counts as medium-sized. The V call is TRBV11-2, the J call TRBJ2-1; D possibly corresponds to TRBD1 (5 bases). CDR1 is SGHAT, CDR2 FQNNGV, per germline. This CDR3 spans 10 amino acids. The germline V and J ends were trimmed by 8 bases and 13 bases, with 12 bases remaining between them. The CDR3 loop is CASGQGTQFF. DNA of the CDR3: TGTGCCAGCGGTCAGGGAACTCAGTTCTTC.

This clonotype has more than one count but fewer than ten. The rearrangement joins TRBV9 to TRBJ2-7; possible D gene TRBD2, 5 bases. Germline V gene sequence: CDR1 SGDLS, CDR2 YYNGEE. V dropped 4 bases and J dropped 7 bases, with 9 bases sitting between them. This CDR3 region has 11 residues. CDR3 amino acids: CASSSSGEQYF. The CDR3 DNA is TGTGCCAGCAGCTCCTCGGGAGAGCAGTACTTC.

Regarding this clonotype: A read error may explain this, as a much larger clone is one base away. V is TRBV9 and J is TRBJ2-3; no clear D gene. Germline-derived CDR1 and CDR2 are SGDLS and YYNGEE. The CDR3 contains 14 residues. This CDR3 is CAGSVEGSTDTQYF. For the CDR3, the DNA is TGTGCCGGCAGCGTAGAAGGGAGCACAGATACGCAGTATTTT.

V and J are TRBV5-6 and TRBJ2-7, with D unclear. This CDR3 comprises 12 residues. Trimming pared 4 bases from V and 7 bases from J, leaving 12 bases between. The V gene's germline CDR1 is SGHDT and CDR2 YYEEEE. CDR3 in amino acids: CASSPTLGEQYF. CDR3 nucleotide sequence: TGTGCCAGCAGCCCTACTCTCGGGGAGCAGTACTTC.

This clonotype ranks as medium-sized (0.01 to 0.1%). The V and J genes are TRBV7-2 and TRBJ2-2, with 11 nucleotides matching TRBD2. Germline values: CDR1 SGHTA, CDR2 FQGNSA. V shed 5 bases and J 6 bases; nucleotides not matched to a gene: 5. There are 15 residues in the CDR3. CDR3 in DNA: TGTGCCAGCAGCGTTCTAGCGGGAGGTCCCGGGGAGCTGTTTTTT. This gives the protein CASSVLAGGPGELFF.

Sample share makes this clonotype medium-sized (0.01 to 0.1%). The CDR3 here is CASSYSGGLGADTQYF. In DNA form, the CDR3 reads TGTGCCAGCAGTTACTCTGGTGGGCTAGGCGCAGATACGCAGTATTTT. The V call is TRBV6-5, the J call TRBJ2-3, with D unresolved. The CDR3 length is 16 residues. Germline loops: CDR1 MNHEY, CDR2 SVGAGI. Trimming cost V 0 bases and J 4 bases, with 14 bases left between them.

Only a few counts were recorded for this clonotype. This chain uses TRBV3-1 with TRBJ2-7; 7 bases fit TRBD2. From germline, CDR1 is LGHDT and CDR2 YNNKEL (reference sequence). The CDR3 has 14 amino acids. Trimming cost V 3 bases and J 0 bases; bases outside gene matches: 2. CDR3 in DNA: TGTGCCAGCAGCCAGCAGCGGGACTCCTACGAGCAGTACTTC. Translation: CASSQQRDSYEQYF.